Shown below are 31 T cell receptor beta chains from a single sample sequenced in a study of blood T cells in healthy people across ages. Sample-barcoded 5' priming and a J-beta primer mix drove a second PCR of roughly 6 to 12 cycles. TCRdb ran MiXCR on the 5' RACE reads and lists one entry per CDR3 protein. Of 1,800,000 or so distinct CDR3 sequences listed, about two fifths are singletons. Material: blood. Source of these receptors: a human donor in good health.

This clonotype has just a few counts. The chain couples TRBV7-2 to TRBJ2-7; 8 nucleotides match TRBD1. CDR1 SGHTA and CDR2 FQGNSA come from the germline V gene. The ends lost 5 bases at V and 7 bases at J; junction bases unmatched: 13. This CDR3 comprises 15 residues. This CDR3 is CASSPMTGVVGEQYF. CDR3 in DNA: TGTGCCAGCAGCCCCATGACAGGGGTCGTGGGGGAGCAGTACTTC.

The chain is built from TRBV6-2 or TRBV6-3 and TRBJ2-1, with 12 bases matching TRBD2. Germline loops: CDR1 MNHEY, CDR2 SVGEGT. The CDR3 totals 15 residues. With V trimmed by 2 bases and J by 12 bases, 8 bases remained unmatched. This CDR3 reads CASSYGRLAGAVQFF. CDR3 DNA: TGTGCCAGCAGTTACGGCCGACTAGCGGGAGCGGTGCAGTTCTTC.

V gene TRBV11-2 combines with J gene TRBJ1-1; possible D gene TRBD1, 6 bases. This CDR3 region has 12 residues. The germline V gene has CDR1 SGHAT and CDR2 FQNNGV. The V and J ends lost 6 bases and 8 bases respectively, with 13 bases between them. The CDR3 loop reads CASRVGGLEAFF. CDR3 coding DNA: TGTGCCAGCAGGGTAGGGGGATTAGAAGCTTTCTTT.

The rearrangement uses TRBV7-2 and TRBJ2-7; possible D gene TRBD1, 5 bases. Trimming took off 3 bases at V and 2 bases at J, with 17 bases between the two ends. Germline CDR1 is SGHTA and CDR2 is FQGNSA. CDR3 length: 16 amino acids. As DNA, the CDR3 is TGTGCCAGCAGCTTGCTCACAGGCTATTTCCCCTACGAGCAGTACTTC. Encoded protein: CASSLLTGYFPYEQYF.

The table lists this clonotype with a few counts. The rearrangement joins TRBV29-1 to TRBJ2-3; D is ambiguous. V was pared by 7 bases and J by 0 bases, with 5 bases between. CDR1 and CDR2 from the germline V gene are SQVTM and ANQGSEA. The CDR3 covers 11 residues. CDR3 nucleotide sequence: TGCAGCGGACTCAGCACAGATACGCAGTATTTT. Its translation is CSGLSTDTQYF.

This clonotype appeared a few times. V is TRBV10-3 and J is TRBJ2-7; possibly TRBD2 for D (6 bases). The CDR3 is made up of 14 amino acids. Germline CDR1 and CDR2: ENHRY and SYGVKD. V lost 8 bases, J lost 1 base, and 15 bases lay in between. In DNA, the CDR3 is TGTGCCATCCTAGACGGGGGTCGTTCCTACGAGCAGTACTTC. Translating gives CAILDGGRSYEQYF.

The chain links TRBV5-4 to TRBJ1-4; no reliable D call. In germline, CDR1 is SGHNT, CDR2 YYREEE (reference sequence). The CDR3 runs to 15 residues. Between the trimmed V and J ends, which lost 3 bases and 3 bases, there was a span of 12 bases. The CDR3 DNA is TGTGCCAGCAGCTCCAACTCGGGAGCTAATGAAAAACTGTTTTTT. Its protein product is CASSSNSGANEKLFF.

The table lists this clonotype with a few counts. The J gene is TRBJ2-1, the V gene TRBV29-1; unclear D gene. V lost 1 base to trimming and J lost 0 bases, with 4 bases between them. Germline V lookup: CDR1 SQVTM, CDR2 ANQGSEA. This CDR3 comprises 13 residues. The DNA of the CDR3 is TGCAGCGTTGAAGCCTACTCCTACAATGAGCAGTTCTTC. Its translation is CSVEAYSYNEQFF.

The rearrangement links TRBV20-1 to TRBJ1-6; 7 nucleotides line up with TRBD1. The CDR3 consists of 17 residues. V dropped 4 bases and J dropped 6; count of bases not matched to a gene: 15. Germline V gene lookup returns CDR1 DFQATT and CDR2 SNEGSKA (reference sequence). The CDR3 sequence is CSAKKSRTGGSNSPLHF. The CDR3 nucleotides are TGCAGTGCTAAGAAATCCCGGACAGGCGGCAGTAATTCACCCCTCCACTTT.

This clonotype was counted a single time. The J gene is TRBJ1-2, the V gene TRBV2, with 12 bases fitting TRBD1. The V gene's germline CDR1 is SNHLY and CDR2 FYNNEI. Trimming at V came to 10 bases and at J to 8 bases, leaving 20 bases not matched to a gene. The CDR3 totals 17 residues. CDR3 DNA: TGTGCCACCTATGACGTGCAATGGGGACAGGGGGCTGGAGGCTACACCTTC. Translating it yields CATYDVQWGQGAGGYTF.

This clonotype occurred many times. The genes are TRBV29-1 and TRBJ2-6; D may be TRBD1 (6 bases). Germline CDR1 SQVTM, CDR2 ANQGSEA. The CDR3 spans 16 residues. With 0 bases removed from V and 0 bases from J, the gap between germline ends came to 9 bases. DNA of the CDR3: TGCAGCGTTGAAGATCGAGGGGGCTCTGGGGCCAACGTCCTGACTTTC. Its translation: CSVEDRGGSGANVLTF.

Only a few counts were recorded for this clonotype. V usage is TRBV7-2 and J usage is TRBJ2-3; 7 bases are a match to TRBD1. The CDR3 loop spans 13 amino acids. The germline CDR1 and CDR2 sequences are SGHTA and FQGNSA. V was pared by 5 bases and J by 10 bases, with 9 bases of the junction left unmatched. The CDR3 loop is CASSTRQGRSQYF. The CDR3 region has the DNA TGTGCCAGCAGCACCCGACAGGGTCGATCGCAGTATTTT.

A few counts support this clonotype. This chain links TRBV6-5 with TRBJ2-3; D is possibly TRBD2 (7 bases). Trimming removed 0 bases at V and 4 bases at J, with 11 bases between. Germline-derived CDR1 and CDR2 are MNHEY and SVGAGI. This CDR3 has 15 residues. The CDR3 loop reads CASSYSRGASDTQYF. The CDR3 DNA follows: TGTGCCAGCAGTTACTCACGGGGGGCCTCAGATACGCAGTATTTT.

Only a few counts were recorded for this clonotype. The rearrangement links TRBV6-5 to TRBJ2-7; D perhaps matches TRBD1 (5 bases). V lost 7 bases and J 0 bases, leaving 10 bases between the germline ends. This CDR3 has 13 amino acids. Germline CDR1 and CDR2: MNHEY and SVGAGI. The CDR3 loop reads CASTGPNSYEQYF. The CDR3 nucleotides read TGTGCCAGCACAGGGCCCAACTCCTACGAGCAGTACTTC.

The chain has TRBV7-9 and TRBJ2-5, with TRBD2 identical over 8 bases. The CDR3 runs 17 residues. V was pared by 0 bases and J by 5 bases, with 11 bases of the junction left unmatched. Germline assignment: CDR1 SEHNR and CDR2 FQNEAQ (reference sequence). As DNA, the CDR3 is TGTGCCAGCAGCTTAGCAGGGAGAAGCGGGGGAGGGGAGACCCAGTACTTC. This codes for CASSLAGRSGGGETQYF.

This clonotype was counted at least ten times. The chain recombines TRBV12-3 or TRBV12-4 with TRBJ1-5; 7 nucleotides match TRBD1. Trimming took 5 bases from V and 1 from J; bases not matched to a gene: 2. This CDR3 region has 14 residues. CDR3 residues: CASSPTGSNQPQHF. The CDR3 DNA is TGTGCCAGCAGTCCGACAGGGAGCAATCAGCCCCAGCATTTT.

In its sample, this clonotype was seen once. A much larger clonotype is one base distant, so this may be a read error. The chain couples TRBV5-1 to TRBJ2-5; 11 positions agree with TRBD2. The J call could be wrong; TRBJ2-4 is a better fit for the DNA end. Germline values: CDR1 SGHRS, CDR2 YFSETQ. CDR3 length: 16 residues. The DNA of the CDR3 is TGCGTCAGCAGCTTATCACTAGCGGGGGTCCCGCACATTCAGTACTTC. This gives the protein CVSSLSLAGVPHIQYF.

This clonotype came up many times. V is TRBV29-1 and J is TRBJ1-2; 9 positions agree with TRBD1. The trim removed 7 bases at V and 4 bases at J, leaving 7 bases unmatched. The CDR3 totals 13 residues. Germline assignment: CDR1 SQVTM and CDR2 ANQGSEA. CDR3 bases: TGCAGCGCCCAACAGGGGGCCAGCTATGGCTACACCTTC. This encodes CSAQQGASYGYTF. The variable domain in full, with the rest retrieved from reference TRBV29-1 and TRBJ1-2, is SAVISQKPSRDICQRGTSLTIQCQVDSQVTMMFWYRQQPGQSLTLIATANQGSEATYESGFVIDKFPISRPNLTFSTLTVSNMSPEDSSIYLCSAQQGASYGYTFGSGTRLTVV.

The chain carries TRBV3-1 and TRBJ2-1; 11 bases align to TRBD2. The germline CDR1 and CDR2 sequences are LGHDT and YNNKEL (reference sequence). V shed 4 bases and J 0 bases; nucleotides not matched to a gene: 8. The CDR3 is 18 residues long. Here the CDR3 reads CASSLISGGASSYNEQFF. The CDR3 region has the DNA TGTGCCAGCAGCCTAATTAGCGGGGGGGCGAGCTCCTACAATGAGCAGTTCTTC.

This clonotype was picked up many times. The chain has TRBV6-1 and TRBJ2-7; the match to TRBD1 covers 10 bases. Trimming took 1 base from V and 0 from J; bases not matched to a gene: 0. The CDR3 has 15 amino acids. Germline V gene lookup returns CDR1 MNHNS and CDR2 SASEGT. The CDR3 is CASSEGTGGSYEQYF. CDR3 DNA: TGTGCCAGCAGTGAAGGGACAGGGGGCTCCTACGAGCAGTACTTC.

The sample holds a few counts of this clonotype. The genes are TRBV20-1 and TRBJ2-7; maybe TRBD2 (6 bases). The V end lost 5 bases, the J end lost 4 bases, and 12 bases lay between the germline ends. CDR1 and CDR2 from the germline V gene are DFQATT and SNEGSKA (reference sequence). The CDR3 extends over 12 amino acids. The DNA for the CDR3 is TGCAGTGCTGGGGACTCGACTTACGAGCAGTACTTC. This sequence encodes CSAGDSTYEQYF.

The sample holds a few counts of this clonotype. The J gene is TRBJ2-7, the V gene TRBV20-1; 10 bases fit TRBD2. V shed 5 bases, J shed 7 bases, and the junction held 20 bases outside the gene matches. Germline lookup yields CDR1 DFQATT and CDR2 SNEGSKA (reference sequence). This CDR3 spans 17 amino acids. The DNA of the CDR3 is TGCAGTGCTCGACCGATTGGTTTTAGGGGACTAGCGTCAGAGCAGTACTTC. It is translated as CSARPIGFRGLASEQYF.

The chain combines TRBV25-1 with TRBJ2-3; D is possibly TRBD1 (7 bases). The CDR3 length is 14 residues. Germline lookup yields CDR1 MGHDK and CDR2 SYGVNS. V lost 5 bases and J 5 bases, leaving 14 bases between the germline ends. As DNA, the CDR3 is TGTGCCAGCAGTAAGGAGGGGGCTGGAGATACGCAGTATTTT. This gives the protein CASSKEGAGDTQYF. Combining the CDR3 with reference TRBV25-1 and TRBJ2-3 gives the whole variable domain EADIYQTPRYLVIGTGKKITLECSQTMGHDKMYWYQQDPGMELHLIHYSYGVNSTEKGDLSSESTVSRIRTEHFPLTLESARPSHTSQYLCASSKEGAGDTQYFGPGTRLTVL.

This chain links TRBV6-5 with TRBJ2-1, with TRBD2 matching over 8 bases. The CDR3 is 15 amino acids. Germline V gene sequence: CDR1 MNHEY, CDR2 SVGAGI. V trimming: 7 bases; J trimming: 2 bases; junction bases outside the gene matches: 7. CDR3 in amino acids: CASIRSGGTYNEQFF. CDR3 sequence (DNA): TGTGCCAGCATCAGGAGCGGGGGTACCTACAATGAGCAGTTCTTC.

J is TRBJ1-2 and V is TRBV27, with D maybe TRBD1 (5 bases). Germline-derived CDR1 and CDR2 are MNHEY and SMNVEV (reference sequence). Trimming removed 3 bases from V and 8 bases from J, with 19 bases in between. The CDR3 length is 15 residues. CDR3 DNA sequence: TGTGCCAGCAGTTTGGCCCCCGGCGGGGCTGAGGGCTACACCTTC. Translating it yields CASSLAPGGAEGYTF.

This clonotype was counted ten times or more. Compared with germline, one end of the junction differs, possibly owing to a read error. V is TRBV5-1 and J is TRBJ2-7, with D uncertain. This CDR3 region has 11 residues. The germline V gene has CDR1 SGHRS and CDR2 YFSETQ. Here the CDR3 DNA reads TGTGCCAGCAGCTTGAACCGCGAGCAGTACTTC. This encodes CASSLNREQYF.

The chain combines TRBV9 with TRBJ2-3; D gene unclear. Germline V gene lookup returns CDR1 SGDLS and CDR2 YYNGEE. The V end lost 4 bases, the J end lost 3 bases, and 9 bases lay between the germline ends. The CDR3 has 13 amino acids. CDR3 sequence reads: CASSITPTDTQYF. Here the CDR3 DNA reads TGTGCCAGCAGCATTACACCTACAGATACGCAGTATTTT.

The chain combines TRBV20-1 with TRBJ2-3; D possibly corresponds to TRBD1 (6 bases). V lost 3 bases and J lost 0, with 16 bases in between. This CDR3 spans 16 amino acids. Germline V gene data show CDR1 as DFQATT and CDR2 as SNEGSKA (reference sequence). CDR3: CSASSPGQGSTDTQYF. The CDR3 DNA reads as TGCAGTGCTAGTTCCCCCGGGCAGGGGAGCACAGATACGCAGTATTTT.

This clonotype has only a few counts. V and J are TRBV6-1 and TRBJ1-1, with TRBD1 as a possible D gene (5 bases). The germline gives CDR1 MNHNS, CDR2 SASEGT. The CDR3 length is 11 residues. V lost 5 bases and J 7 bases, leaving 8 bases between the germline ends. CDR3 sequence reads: CASSRQIEAFF. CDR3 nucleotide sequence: TGTGCCAGCAGTCGACAGATTGAAGCTTTCTTT.

The CDR3 coding sequence is TGCAGCGTTGATGGACGCCGAGGGTATCTGGAGACCCAGTACTTC. This encodes CSVDGRRGYLETQYF. This chain links TRBV29-1 with TRBJ2-5; D possibly corresponds to TRBD2 (5 bases). Trimming cost V 3 bases and J 5 bases, with 19 bases left between them. CDR3 length: 15 residues. Germline assignment: CDR1 SQVTM and CDR2 ANQGSEA. The variable domain in full, with the rest retrieved from reference TRBV29-1 and TRBJ2-5, is SAVISQKPSRDICQRGTSLTIQCQVDSQVTMMFWYRQQPGQSLTLIATANQGSEATYESGFVIDKFPISRPNLTFSTLTVSNMSPEDSSIYLCSVDGRRGYLETQYFGPGTRLLVL.

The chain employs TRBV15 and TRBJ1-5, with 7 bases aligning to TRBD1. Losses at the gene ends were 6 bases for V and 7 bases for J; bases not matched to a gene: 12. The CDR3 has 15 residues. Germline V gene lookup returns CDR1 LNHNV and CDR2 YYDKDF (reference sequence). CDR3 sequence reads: CATRRQQGTGQPQHF. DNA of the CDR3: TGTGCCACCAGGAGACAACAGGGGACGGGCCAGCCCCAGCATTTT.